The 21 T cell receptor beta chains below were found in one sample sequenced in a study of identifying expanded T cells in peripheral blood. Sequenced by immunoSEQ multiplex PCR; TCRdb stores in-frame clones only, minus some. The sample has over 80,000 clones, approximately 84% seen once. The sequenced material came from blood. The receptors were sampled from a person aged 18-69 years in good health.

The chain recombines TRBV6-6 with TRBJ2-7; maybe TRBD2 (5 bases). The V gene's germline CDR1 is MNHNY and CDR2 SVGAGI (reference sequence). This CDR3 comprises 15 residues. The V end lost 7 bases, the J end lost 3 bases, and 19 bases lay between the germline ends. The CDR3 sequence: CASKSLIRAGYEQYF. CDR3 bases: TGTGCCAGCAAAAGCCTGATCCGGGCGGGCTACGAGCAGTACTTC.

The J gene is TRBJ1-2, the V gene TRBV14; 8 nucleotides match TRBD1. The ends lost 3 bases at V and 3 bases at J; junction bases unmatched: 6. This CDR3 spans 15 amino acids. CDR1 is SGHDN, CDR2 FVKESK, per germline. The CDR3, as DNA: TGTGCCAGCAGCCATTGGACAGGGCGCGACTATGGCTACACCTTC. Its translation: CASSHWTGRDYGYTF. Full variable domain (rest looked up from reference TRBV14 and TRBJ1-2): EAGVTQFPSHSVIEKGQTVTLRCDPISGHDNLYWYRRVMGKEIKFLLHFVKESKQDESGMPNNRFLAERTGGTYSTLKVQPAELEDSGVYFCASSHWTGRDYGYTFGSGTRLTVV.

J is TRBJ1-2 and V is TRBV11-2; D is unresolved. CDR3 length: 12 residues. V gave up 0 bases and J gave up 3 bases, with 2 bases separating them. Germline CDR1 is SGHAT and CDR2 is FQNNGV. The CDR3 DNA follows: TGTGCCAGCAGCTTAGAAGACTATGGCTACACCTTC. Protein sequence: CASSLEDYGYTF.

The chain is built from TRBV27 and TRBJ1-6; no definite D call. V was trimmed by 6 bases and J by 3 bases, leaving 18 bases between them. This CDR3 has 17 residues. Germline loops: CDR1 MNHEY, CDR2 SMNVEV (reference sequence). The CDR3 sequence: CASRSTRASLYNSPLHF. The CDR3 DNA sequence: TGTGCCAGCAGATCGACACGGGCCTCGCTCTATAATTCACCCCTCCACTTT.

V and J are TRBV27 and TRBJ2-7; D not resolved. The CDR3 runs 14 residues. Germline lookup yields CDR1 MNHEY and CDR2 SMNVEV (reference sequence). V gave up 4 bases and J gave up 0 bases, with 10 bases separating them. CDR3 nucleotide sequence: TGTGCCAGCAGTTCTAAGCCTTTCTCCTACGAGCAGTACTTC. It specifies CASSSKPFSYEQYF.

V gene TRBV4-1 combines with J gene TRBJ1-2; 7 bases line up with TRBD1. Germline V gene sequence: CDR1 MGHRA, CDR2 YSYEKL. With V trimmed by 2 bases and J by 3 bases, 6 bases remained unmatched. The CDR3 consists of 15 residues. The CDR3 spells CASSQYPGTDYGYTF. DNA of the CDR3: TGCGCCAGCAGCCAATACCCCGGGACAGACTATGGCTACACCTTC.

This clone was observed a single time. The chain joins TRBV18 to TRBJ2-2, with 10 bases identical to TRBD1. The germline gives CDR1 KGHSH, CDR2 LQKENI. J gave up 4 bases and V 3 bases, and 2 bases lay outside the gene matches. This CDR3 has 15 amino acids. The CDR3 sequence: CASSPRTGGTGELFF. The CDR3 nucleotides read TGTGCCAGCTCACCTCGGACAGGGGGCACCGGGGAGCTGTTTTTT.

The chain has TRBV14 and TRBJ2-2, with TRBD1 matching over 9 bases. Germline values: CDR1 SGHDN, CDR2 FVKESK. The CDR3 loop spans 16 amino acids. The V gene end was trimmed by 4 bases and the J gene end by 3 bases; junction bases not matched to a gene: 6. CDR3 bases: TGTGCCAGCAGCCGAAGGACAGGGGCCGACACCGGGGAGCTGTTTTTT. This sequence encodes CASSRRTGADTGELFF.

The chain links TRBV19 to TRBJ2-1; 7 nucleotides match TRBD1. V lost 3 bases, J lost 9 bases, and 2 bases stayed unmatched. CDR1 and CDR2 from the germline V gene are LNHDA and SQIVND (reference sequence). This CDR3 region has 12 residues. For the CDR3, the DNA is TGTGCCAGTAGTATCTGGACAGGTGAGCAGTTCTTC. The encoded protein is CASSIWTGEQFF.

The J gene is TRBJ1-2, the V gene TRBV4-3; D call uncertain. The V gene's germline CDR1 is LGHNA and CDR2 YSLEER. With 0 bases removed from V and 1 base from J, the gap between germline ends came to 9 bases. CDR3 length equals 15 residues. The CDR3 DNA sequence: TGCGCCAGCAGCCAAGACCCGAATCTTAACTATGGCTACACCTTC. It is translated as CASSQDPNLNYGYTF.

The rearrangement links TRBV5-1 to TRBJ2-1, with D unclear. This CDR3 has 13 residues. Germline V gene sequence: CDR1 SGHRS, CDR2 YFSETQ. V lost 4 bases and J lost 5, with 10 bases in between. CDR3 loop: CASSPPAHNEQFF. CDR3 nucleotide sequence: TGCGCCAGCAGCCCCCCCGCACACAATGAGCAGTTCTTC. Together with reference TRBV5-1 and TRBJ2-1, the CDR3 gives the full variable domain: KAGVTQTPRYLIKTRGQQVTLSCSPISGHRSVSWYQQTPGQGLQFLFEYFSETQRNKGNFPGRFSGRQFSNSRSEMNVSTLELGDSALYLCASSPPAHNEQFFGPGTRLTVL.

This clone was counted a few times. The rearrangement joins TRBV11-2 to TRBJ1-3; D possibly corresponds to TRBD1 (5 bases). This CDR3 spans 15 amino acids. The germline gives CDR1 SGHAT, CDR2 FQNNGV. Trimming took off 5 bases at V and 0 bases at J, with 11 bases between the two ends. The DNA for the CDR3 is TGTGCCAGCAGCCACGGACACGCCTCTGGAAACACCATATATTTT. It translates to CASSHGHASGNTIYF. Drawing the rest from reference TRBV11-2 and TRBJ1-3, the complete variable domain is EAGVAQSPRYKIIEKRQSVAFWCNPISGHATLYWYQQILGQGPKLLIQFQNNGVVDDSQLPKDRFSAERLKGVDSTLKIQPAKLEDSAVYLCASSHGHASGNTIYFGEGSWLTVV.

CDR3 coding DNA: TGTGCCAGCGCCCCGGGGGTGGAGGGCACAGATACGCAGTATTTT. It translates to CASAPGVEGTDTQYF. The chain has TRBV2 and TRBJ2-3, with D possibly being TRBD2 (6 bases). V lost 8 bases to trimming and J lost 1 base, with 16 bases between them. CDR1 SNHLY and CDR2 FYNNEI come from the germline V gene. CDR3 length: 15 residues.

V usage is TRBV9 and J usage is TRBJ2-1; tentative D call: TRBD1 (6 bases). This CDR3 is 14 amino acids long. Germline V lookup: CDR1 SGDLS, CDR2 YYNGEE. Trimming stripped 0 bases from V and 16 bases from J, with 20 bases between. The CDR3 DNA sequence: TGTGCCAGCAGCGTAGGGTCACAGGGCGGCTATGGATTCTTC. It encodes CASSVGSQGGYGFF.

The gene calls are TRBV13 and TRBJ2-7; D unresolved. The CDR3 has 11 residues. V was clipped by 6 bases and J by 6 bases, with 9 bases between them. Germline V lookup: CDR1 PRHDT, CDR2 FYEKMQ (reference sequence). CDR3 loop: CASRGTGEQYF. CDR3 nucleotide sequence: TGTGCCAGCAGGGGTACCGGCGAGCAGTACTTC.

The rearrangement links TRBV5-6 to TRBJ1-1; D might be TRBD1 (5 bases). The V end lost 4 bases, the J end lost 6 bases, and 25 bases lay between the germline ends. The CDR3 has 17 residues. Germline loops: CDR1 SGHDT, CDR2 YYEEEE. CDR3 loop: CASSLTRDLKISPEAFF. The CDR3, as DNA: TGTGCCAGCAGCCTAACACGGGACCTAAAAATATCACCTGAAGCTTTCTTT.

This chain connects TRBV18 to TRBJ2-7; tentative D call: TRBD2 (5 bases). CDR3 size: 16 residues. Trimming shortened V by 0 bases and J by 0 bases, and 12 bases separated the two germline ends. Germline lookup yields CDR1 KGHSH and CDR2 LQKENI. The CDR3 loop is CASSPPVHGDSYEQYF. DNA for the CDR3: TGTGCCAGCTCACCACCCGTGCACGGGGACTCCTACGAGCAGTACTTC.

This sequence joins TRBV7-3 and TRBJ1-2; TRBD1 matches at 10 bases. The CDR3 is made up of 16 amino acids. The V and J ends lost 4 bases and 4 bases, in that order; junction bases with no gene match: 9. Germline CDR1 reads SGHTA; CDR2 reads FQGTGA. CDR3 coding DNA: TGTGCCAGCAGCTCCAGACAGGGGGCGCGGGTCTATGGCTACACCTTC. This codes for CASSSRQGARVYGYTF.

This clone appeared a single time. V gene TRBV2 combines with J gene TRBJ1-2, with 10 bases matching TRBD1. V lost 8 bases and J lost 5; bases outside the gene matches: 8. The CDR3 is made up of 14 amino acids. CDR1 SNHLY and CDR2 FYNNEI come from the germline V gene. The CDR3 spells CASGGTGVGYGYTF. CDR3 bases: TGTGCCAGCGGGGGGACAGGGGTTGGGTATGGCTACACCTTC. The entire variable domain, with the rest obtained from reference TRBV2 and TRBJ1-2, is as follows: EPEVTQTPSHQVTQMGQEVILRCVPISNHLYFYWYRQILGQKVEFLVSFYNNEISEKSEIFDDQFSVERPDGSNFTLKIRSTKLEDSAMYFCASGGTGVGYGYTFGSGTRLTVV.

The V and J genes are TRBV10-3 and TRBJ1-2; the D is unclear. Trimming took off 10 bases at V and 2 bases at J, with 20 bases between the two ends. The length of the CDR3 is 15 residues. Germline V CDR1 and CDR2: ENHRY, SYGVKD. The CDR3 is CATRANLGTNYGYTF. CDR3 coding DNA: TGTGCCACTCGCGCCAATTTGGGAACGAACTATGGCTACACCTTC.

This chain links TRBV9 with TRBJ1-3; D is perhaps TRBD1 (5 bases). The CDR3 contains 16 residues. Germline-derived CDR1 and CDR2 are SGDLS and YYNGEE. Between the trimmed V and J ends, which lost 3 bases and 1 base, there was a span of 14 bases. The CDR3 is CASSATLGGSGNTIYF. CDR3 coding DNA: TGTGCCAGCAGCGCCACTTTGGGGGGATCTGGAAACACCATATATTTT.